The sequence of this T cell receptor beta chain was determined in a study of cytomegalovirus exposure and HLA in healthy donors. The PCR was carried out with 60 Vbeta primers and 13 Jbeta primers. Measured with immunoSEQ multiplex PCR; TCRdb has only the in-frame clones, and not every one. The table has about 130,000 clones, about 74% seen once. CDR3 length equals 18 residues. Germline loops: CDR1 SGDLS, CDR2 YYNGEE. The V end lost 0 bases, the J end lost 2 bases, and 15 bases lay between the germline ends. The clonotype was recovered from a man aged 25-40 years in good health and CMV-seronegative. The chain recombines TRBV9 with TRBJ2-6; tentative D call: TRBD2 (6 bases). Sequenced: PBMCs. The CDR3 nucleotides are TGTGCCAGCAGCGTAGGGAGACTAGGACGCCCTGGGGCCAACGTCCTGACTTTC. Its protein is CASSVGRLGRPGANVLTF.